What follows are 26 T cell receptor beta chains derived from one specimen sequenced in a study of cytomegalovirus exposure and HLA in healthy donors (dated by TCRdb to about 2017). Preparation of the library involved the immunoSEQ multiplex PCR assay. For the multiplex PCR, a mixture combining 60 forward primers for TCR Vbeta segments and 13 reverse primers for TCR Jbeta segments was used. What TCRdb holds here is the immuneACCESS table cut down to in-frame rearrangements. Part of the clones is not present; checked against another copy, under half of the missing clones reflect an unresolved V gene, and the others are unexplained. The table for this sample lists 100,000 to 150,000 clones; roughly 70% of them were counted only once. The ten top clones hold about 2.1% of the sample. Sequencing was carried out using PBMCs. These receptors were obtained from a woman in her thirties or forties in good health and CMV-seropositive.

The J gene is TRBJ2-1, the V gene TRBV20-1; D gene ambiguous. This CDR3 is built from 10 residues. In germline, CDR1 is DFQATT, CDR2 SNEGSKA (reference sequence). V lost 4 bases to trimming and J lost 6 bases, with 4 bases between them. The CDR3 region is CSAILNEQFF. The CDR3 DNA reads as TGCAGTGCTATTCTCAATGAGCAGTTCTTC.

This clone was counted a single time. The chain uses TRBV28 and TRBJ2-5; D possibly corresponds to TRBD2 (5 bases). Trimming removed 7 bases from V and 4 bases from J, with 13 bases in between. The germline V gene has CDR1 MDHEN and CDR2 SYDVKM. The CDR3 spans 13 residues. The CDR3 nucleotides read TGTGCCAGCAACGGTAGCGACCGAGAGACCCAGTACTTC. It translates to CASNGSDRETQYF. Complete variable domain (other parts from reference TRBV28 and TRBJ2-5): DVKVTQSSRYLVKRTGEKVFLECVQDMDHENMFWYRQDPGLGLRLIYFSYDVKMKEKGDIPEGYSVSREKKERFSLILESASTNQTSMYLCASNGSDRETQYFGPGTRLLVL.

The V call is TRBV5-1, the J call TRBJ2-5, with a possible D match to TRBD2 (7 bases). CDR3 size: 15 residues. V shed 3 bases and J shed 5 bases, with 17 bases lying between them. Germline V gene data show CDR1 as SGHRS and CDR2 as YFSETQ. In DNA, the CDR3 is TGCGCCAGCAGCTCGCGCGGGACTACAGGGGAGACCCAGTACTTC. It codes for CASSSRGTTGETQYF.

The chain uses TRBV10-3 and TRBJ2-7, with TRBD1 matching 9 bases. The CDR3 contains 15 residues. The germline V gene has CDR1 ENHRY and CDR2 SYGVKD. Trimming cost V 2 bases and J 5 bases; bases outside gene matches: 7. Here the CDR3 DNA reads TGTGCCATCAGTGAGGGAGGACAGGGGAAGGACGAGCAGTACTTC. Its translation is CAISEGGQGKDEQYF.

There are a few counts of this clone. V and J are TRBV5-1 and TRBJ2-1; weak D call: TRBD2 (5 bases). The germline V gene has CDR1 SGHRS and CDR2 YFSETQ. Trimming pared 3 bases from V and 5 bases from J, leaving 18 bases between. There are 16 residues in the CDR3. The CDR3 nucleotides read TGCGCCAGCAGCTCGGGCATGGGCGGACTCCACAATGAGCAGTTCTTC. Its protein is CASSSGMGGLHNEQFF.

This clone was counted between two and nine times. The V call is TRBV27, the J call TRBJ1-1; maybe TRBD1 (6 bases). The ends were cut back, 1 base at V and 5 bases at J, with 14 bases in the middle. The CDR3 contains 15 residues. Germline V gives CDR1 MNHEY, CDR2 SMNVEV (reference sequence). Written as DNA, the CDR3 is TGTGCCAGCAGTTTATTTGTGGGGAGGGGGACTGAAGCTTTCTTT. Its translation is CASSLFVGRGTEAFF.

CDR3 loop: CASSDPGQATYEQYF. The CDR3 nucleotides are TGTGCCAGTAGTGATCCGGGACAGGCGACATACGAGCAGTACTTC. The chain employs TRBV19 and TRBJ2-7; 8 nucleotides line up with TRBD1. Per germline, CDR1 LNHDA and CDR2 SQIVND (reference sequence). The CDR3 covers 15 residues. The trim removed 5 bases at V and 4 bases at J, leaving 10 bases unmatched.

V and J are TRBV28 and TRBJ2-3, with TRBD1 identical over 7 bases. With 8 bases clipped from V and 6 bases from J, the junction kept 11 bases outside the gene matches. The CDR3 extends over 14 amino acids. CDR1 is MDHEN, CDR2 SYDVKM, per germline. CDR3 protein: CASGEQGRRDTQYF. The CDR3 DNA reads TGTGCCAGCGGAGAACAGGGGCGCAGGGATACGCAGTATTTT. Complete variable domain (other parts from reference TRBV28 and TRBJ2-3): DVKVTQSSRYLVKRTGEKVFLECVQDMDHENMFWYRQDPGLGLRLIYFSYDVKMKEKGDIPEGYSVSREKKERFSLILESASTNQTSMYLCASGEQGRRDTQYFGPGTRLTVL.

The chain uses TRBV9 and TRBJ2-3; D gene ambiguous. V was cut by 3 bases and J by 6 bases, with 8 bases left in between. Germline values: CDR1 SGDLS, CDR2 YYNGEE. This CDR3 has 12 residues. The CDR3 nucleotides read TGTGCCAGCAGCGCCCGAGTGGATACGCAGTATTTT. Its protein product is CASSARVDTQYF. Full variable domain (missing parts from reference TRBV9 and TRBJ2-3): DSGVTQTPKHLITATGQRVTLRCSPRSGDLSVYWYQQSLDQGLQFLIQYYNGEERAKGNILERFSAQQFPDLHSELNLSSLELGDSALYFCASSARVDTQYFGPGTRLTVL.

This clone was recorded once. The chain employs TRBV6-5 and TRBJ2-1; 10 nucleotides align to TRBD2. The trim removed 2 bases at V and 5 bases at J, leaving 6 bases unmatched. This CDR3 region has 16 residues. CDR1 MNHEY and CDR2 SVGAGI come from the germline V gene. The CDR3 coding sequence is TGTGCCAGCAGTTACGGGTCCGGGACTAGCGACAATGAGCAGTTCTTC. Protein sequence: CASSYGSGTSDNEQFF.

CDR3 protein: CASSYRVQLSNQPQHF. DNA for the CDR3: TGTGCCAGCAGCTACAGGGTTCAATTAAGCAATCAGCCCCAGCATTTT. The V gene is TRBV5-6, the J gene TRBJ1-5, with a weak D call TRBD1 (6 bases). This CDR3 contains 16 residues. Trimming left V 3 bases short and J 1 base short, with 14 bases between. Looked up from germline, CDR1 is SGHDT and CDR2 is YYEEEE.

Only one count was recorded for this clone. This chain joins TRBV19 and TRBJ2-1; TRBD2 agrees at 11 bases. Germline-derived CDR1 and CDR2 are LNHDA and SQIVND (reference sequence). Trimming cost V 9 bases and J 0 bases; bases outside gene matches: 13. The CDR3 spans 18 residues. In DNA, the CDR3 is TGTGCCAGCTCTCCCGGGACTAGCGGTTTCTACTCCTACAATGAGCAGTTCTTC. Protein sequence: CASSPGTSGFYSYNEQFF.

CDR3: CATTSQNRAHEQYF. The CDR3 DNA reads as TGTGCCACGACGTCTCAAAACAGGGCCCACGAGCAGTACTTC. The V and J genes are TRBV28 and TRBJ2-7, with D possibly being TRBD1 (6 bases). Trimming removed 10 bases at V and 5 bases at J, with 21 bases between. CDR1 is MDHEN, CDR2 SYDVKM, per germline. The length of the CDR3 is 14 residues.

This chain uses TRBV28 with TRBJ1-1; D not resolved. The germline CDR1 and CDR2 sequences are MDHEN and SYDVKM. This CDR3 has 14 amino acids. Deletions cut 5 bases from V and 7 bases from J, with 17 bases between. The DNA for the CDR3 is TGTGCCAGCAGTACAAACTTATCGGGAGTTGAAGCTTTCTTT. The encoded protein is CASSTNLSGVEAFF.

The gene calls are TRBV7-3 and TRBJ1-1; maybe TRBD1 (5 bases). V was pared by 6 bases and J by 5 bases, with 19 bases between. Germline values: CDR1 SGHTA, CDR2 FQGTGA. The CDR3 length is 15 residues. CDR3 coding DNA: TGTGCCAGCAGGTTTAGTCAACAGGTAGGGACTGAAGCTTTCTTT. Protein sequence: CASRFSQQVGTEAFF. The full variable domain, with the rest looked up from reference TRBV7-3 and TRBJ1-1, is GAGVSQTPSNKVTEKGKYVELRCDPISGHTALYWYRQSLGQGPEFLIYFQGTGAADDSGLPNDRFFAVRPEGSVSTLKIQRTERGDSAVYLCASRFSQQVGTEAFFGQGTRLTVV.

This sequence joins TRBV9 and TRBJ2-7; D possibly corresponds to TRBD2 (5 bases). Germline lookup yields CDR1 SGDLS and CDR2 YYNGEE. The V gene lost 1 base and the J gene lost 2 bases, with 10 bases spanning the gap. The CDR3 sequence is 14 residues long. CDR3 coding DNA: TGTGCCAGCAGCGTAACAGAGGGCCCCTACGAGCAGTACTTC. This sequence encodes CASSVTEGPYEQYF.

This clone appeared once. The rearrangement links TRBV6-5 to TRBJ2-7, with 8 bases that match TRBD1. CDR3 length: 16 amino acids. V was clipped by 0 bases and J by 0 bases; unmatched bases: 4. Germline CDR1 is MNHEY and CDR2 is SVGAGI. The CDR3 is CASSYSSGGGSYEQYF. In DNA form, the CDR3 reads TGTGCCAGCAGTTACTCTTCAGGGGGCGGCTCCTACGAGCAGTACTTC.

This clone has just one count. The chain recombines TRBV4-3 with TRBJ1-3; D remains unclear. CDR1 is LGHNA and CDR2 is YSLEER in the germline V gene. This CDR3 is built from 16 residues. V was pared by 0 bases and J by 0 bases, with 9 bases between. This chain's CDR3 is CASSQDLRYSGNTIYF. Here the CDR3 DNA reads TGCGCCAGCAGCCAAGATTTGCGATACTCTGGAAACACCATATATTTT.

The rearrangement joins TRBV4-3 to TRBJ2-5; 9 bases fit TRBD2. This CDR3 is built from 16 residues. Per germline, CDR1 LGHNA and CDR2 YSLEER. J gave up 5 bases and V 0 bases, and 7 bases lay outside the gene matches. The CDR3 sequence is CASSQDLASGAETQYF. DNA of the CDR3: TGCGCCAGCAGCCAAGATCTGGCTAGCGGGGCCGAGACCCAGTACTTC.

V usage is TRBV25-1 and J usage is TRBJ1-1; D perhaps matches TRBD1 (5 bases). V dropped 3 bases and J dropped 4 bases, with 18 bases sitting between them. Germline lookup yields CDR1 MGHDK and CDR2 SYGVNS. The CDR3 runs 16 residues. The CDR3 DNA reads as TGTGCCAGCAGTGACCCCGGGGCGGGGAGGGGCACTGAAGCTTTCTTT. It translates to CASSDPGAGRGTEAFF.

This clone was counted only a few times. The chain has TRBV4-3 and TRBJ1-3; D is unclear. The V gene's germline CDR1 is LGHNA and CDR2 YSLEER. V lost 0 bases and J 6 bases, leaving 15 bases between the germline ends. The CDR3 loop spans 16 amino acids. CDR3 sequence reads: CASSQDREVVVNTIYF. CDR3 sequence (DNA): TGCGCCAGCAGCCAAGATCGAGAGGTTGTCGTAAACACCATATATTTT.

The J gene is TRBJ1-2, the V gene TRBV27, with a possible D match to TRBD1 (5 bases). This CDR3 contains 13 residues. V lost 4 bases, J lost 4 bases, and 10 bases lay in between. From germline, CDR1 is MNHEY and CDR2 SMNVEV (reference sequence). This CDR3 reads CASSSTVSYGYTF. CDR3 DNA sequence: TGTGCCAGCAGTTCGACAGTCTCCTATGGCTACACCTTC.

This chain uses TRBV30 with TRBJ1-4; no definite D call. CDR3 length: 18 residues. V gave up 1 base and J gave up 0 bases, with 18 bases separating them. Germline assignment: CDR1 GTSNPN and CDR2 SVGIG (reference sequence). CDR3 loop: CAWSGPFAAFSTNEKLFF. The CDR3 nucleotides are TGTGCCTGGAGTGGCCCATTTGCGGCCTTCTCAACTAATGAAAAACTGTTTTTT.

The DNA of the CDR3 is TGCAGCGCCTCAACGGGACAGGGAATTTCTGGCTACACCTTC. Translating it yields CSASTGQGISGYTF. V gene TRBV29-1 combines with J gene TRBJ1-2; TRBD1 aligns across 9 bases. The ends lost 7 bases at V and 7 bases at J; junction bases unmatched: 13. The CDR3 is 14 residues long. The germline gives CDR1 SQVTM, CDR2 ANQGSEA.

In nucleotides, the CDR3 is TGTGCCAGCAGTGAAGCGAGGACAGGGATCGGTCAGCCCCAGCATTTT. This gives the protein CASSEARTGIGQPQHF. The chain links TRBV6-1 to TRBJ1-5; TRBD1 matches at 8 bases. Germline CDR1 reads MNHNS; CDR2 reads SASEGT. This CDR3 is built from 16 residues. The V segment lost 0 bases and the J segment 6 bases; nucleotides outside the gene matches: 7.

The gene calls are TRBV7-3 and TRBJ2-1, with 8 bases that match TRBD2. J lost 12 bases, V lost 5 bases, and 6 bases had no gene match. The CDR3 totals 12 residues. Per germline, CDR1 SGHTA and CDR2 FQGTGA. The CDR3 nucleotides read TGTGCCAGCAGCCGGACTAGCAGTGGGCAGTTCTTC. It specifies CASSRTSSGQFF.